This is a list of T cell receptor beta chains from one sample in a study of brain T cells in children with intractable seizures. Libraries were prepared by immunoSEQ multiplex PCR; TCRdb keeps only in-frame clonotypes and omits some of them. The profile shows 80,000 or so clones, 90% to 95% of them singletons. Here the sequenced sample was peripheral blood, taken at surgery. These receptors came from a girl aged 2-15 years with Rasmussen encephalitis and intractable seizures. Both conserved end residues are part of each CDR3. A D gene is named only where the DNA matches it firmly. Size values are once, few and many counts, or a class for expanded clones, and some rows have none.

>-|TRBD2|TRBV7-6|TRBJ2-1
TGTGCCAGCAGCTTAGAGTCCGGGGGGGCCGGGTACAATGAGCAGTTCTTC
CASSLESGGAGYNEQFF
>-|TRBD2|TRBV2|TRBJ2-7
TGTGCCAGCAGTGAAGGTTCTAGCGGGTCCTACGAGCAGTACTTC
CASSEGSSGSYEQYF
>-|-|TRBV5-4|TRBJ2-3
TGTGCCAGCAGCTTCAAAAAGGGATTCGCCACAGATACGCAGTATTTT
CASSFKKGFATDTQYF
>-|TRBD2|TRBV2|TRBJ2-1
TGTGCCAGCAGTAGGACTAGCGGGAGGGCCATAAATGAGCAGTTCTTC
CASSRTSGRAINEQFF
>-|-|TRBV27|TRBJ2-6
TGTGCCAGCAGTTTTTCCTCTGGGGCCAACGTCCTGACTTTC
CASSFSSGANVLTF
>-|-|TRBV7-9|TRBJ1-4
TGTGCCAGCAGCTCGGCCCATTATGAAAAACTGTTTTTT
CASSSAHYEKLFF
>-|-|TRBV21-1|TRBJ2-2
TGTGCCAGCAGCAGTTTTGAGGTCGGGCTAGCGGGAGTCGGAGGGGAGCTGTTTTTT
CASSSFEVGLAGVGGELFF
>-|-|TRBV9|TRBJ2-7
TGTGCCAGCAGCGTAGCAGACCTAAACGAGCAGTACTTC
CASSVADLNEQYF
>once|-|TRBV28|TRBJ2-7
TGTGCCAGCAGTTCCCTGACAGCATACGAGCAGTACTTC
CASSSLTAYEQYF
>-|-|TRBV4-2|TRBJ1-2
TGTGCCAGCAGCCAACGAGGACAGACTAACTATGGCTACACCTTC
CASSQRGQTNYGYTF
>-|-|TRBV5-6|TRBJ2-7
TGTGCCAGCAGCTTGGGCCCGACTTACGAGCAGTACTTC
CASSLGPTYEQYF
>-|TRBD2|TRBV11-2|TRBJ2-1
TGTGCCAGCAGCTTAGGCAAGCGGGGGGGCTTTGATGAGCAGTTCTTC
CASSLGKRGGFDEQFF
>-|TRBD2|TRBV29-1|TRBJ2-1
TGCAGCGCCAGCCGGCTAGCGGGAGCCCTCTCCTACAATGAGCAGTTCTTC
CSASRLAGALSYNEQFF
>-|-|TRBV30|TRBJ2-4
TGTGCCTGGAGTTGGGGTAGGGGAAACATTCAGTACTTC
CAWSWGRGNIQYF